This T cell receptor beta chain was documented in a study of PD-1 blockade in classical Hodgkin lymphoma. General study results and limits: Possible causes of repertoire differences, disease activity or prior therapy, remain undefined. TCR diversity in CD4+, not CD8+, cells rose significantly by C4D1.

Time point defined: cycle 4 day 1 (C4D1), after less than seven weeks of nivolumab. Patients all relapsed after autologous stem cell transplantation, and there was variation in brentuximab vedotin exposure. The repertoire was sequenced with immunoSEQ multiplex PCR; TCRdb's copy has only in-frame clones and lacks some. The sample holds tens of thousands of clones; roughly 78% are singletons and the top ten take 30% to 45%. A remark on this clone: Its antigen is unidentified.

The receptor was isolated from a human donor with classical Hodgkin lymphoma. The specimen was peripheral blood mononuclear cells (PBMCs), collected before the fourth cycle of nivolumab.

This chain's CDR3 is CASSQPGQYTGELFF. As DNA, the CDR3 is TGTGCCAGCTCACAACCGGGACAGTACACCGGGGAGCTGTTTTTT. The chain joins TRBV18 to TRBJ2-2; 7 nucleotides agree with TRBD1. The length of the CDR3 is 15 residues. CDR1 KGHSH and CDR2 LQKENI come from the germline V gene. The V gene end was trimmed by 4 bases and the J gene end by 3 bases; junction bases not matched to a gene: 5. The full variable domain, with the rest looked up from reference TRBV18 and TRBJ2-2, is NAGVMQNPRHLVRRRGQEARLRCSPMKGHSHVYWYRQLPEEGLKFMVYLQKENIIDESGMPKERFSAEFPKEGPSILRIQQVVRGDSAAYFCASSQPGQYTGELFFGEGSRLTVL.